The 3 T cell receptor beta chains in this list originate from one sample, sequenced in a study of T cell responses to AZD1222 COVID-19 vaccine. This table comes from immunoSEQ multiplex PCR, and its TCRdb copy is limited to in-frame clones, with some not included. This table has roughly 120,000 clones, approximately 88% appearing once. Sequencing was performed on peripheral blood, taken 28 days after the second AZD1222 dose. These receptors were collected from an adult who received the AZD1222 COVID-19 vaccine.

The V call is TRBV29-1, the J call TRBJ1-2; tentatively, D is TRBD1 (5 bases). The CDR3 is 13 residues long. Trimming shortened V by 7 bases and J by 3 bases, and 15 bases separated the two germline ends. In germline, CDR1 is SQVTM, CDR2 ANQGSEA. This CDR3 reads CSAILQGYYGYTF. The CDR3 bases are TGCAGCGCCATCCTCCAGGGATACTATGGCTACACCTTC.

The chain carries TRBV7-2 and TRBJ1-1, with no clear D. From germline, CDR1 is SGHTA and CDR2 FQGNSA. The ends were cut back, 5 bases at V and 1 base at J, with 11 bases in the middle. The CDR3 covers 14 residues. The CDR3 DNA is TGTGCCAGCAGCCGCCAAGTGCAGAACACTGAAGCTTTCTTT. Protein product: CASSRQVQNTEAFF.

This clone was recorded once. The rearrangement joins TRBV18 to TRBJ1-1, with D perhaps matching TRBD1 (5 bases). The CDR3 extends over 16 amino acids. V was shortened by 1 base and J by 1 base, with 13 bases between the two germline ends. Germline V gives CDR1 KGHSH, CDR2 LQKENI. This CDR3 reads CASSPRGAGTNTEAFF. CDR3 nucleotides: TGTGCCAGCTCACCACGAGGAGCAGGGACGAACACTGAAGCTTTCTTT.